Reported below is one T cell receptor (beta chain). CDR1 and CDR2 (germline): LGHDT, YNNKEL (reference sequence). V lost 1 base and J 12 bases, leaving 12 bases between the germline ends. This CDR3 is built from 13 residues. The data were taken from a study of control samples from healthy donors and cancer patients. Profiling relied on immunoSEQ multiplex PCR, and the TCRdb table lists in-frame clones only, not all of them. The profile shows 150,000 to 200,000 clones, nearly 90% of them singletons. The chain has TRBV3-1 (or the pseudogene TRBV3-2) and TRBJ1-4; D remains ambiguous. Sequenced: blood. The sequence came from a woman aged 45-60 years in good health. The CDR3, as DNA: TGTGCCAGCAGCCAAGCTACAGAAAGTGAACTGTTTTTT. Translated, it gives CASSQATESELFF.